This T cell receptor (beta chain) was identified during a study of blood T cell repertoires in COVID-19. Study-wide background: Acute-phase and convalescent COVID-19 samples originated in the United States, Italy and Spain. Sample material is recorded as cDNA or gDNA derived from T cells, B-cell-depleted T cells, or PBMCs.

Original processing notes: Reference gene primer amplification gave nucleated cell count estimates. TCRdb keeps only in-frame clones here, not all; method: immunoSEQ multiplex PCR. Clonal size and the V and J genes are those of that table, whereas D and trimming came from the DNA. Of about 220,000 clones listed, roughly 80% are singletons. The receptor was isolated from a woman aged 70 to 79 with COVID-19, enrolled during active disease. The specimen was peripheral blood.

The DNA for the CDR3 is TGTGCCAGCAGCCAAGACAGAAGCTCCTATAATTCACCCCTCCACTTT. It codes for CASSQDRSSYNSPLHF. The chain couples TRBV4-2 to TRBJ1-6; unclear D gene. The CDR3 spans 16 residues. V lost 0 bases and J lost 0, with 6 bases in between. Looked up from germline, CDR1 is LGHNA and CDR2 is YNFKEQ.